The present T cell receptor (beta chain) was sequenced within a study of human T cells and chemical hapten exposure. General study results and limits: As patch test score rose, PT1 expanded TCR counts tended to rise as well.

This clonotype was seen many times. No antigen is known for it. MiXCR, applied by TCRdb to the RACE reads, yields one record per CDR3 protein. The sample has 300,000 to 450,000 distinct CDR3 sequences; roughly 5% are singletons. Time point described: patch test 1, 2 weeks after DPC sensitization. Treatment here: therapeutic diphenylcyclopropenone sensitization with weekly scalp DPC. This CDR3 is built from 13 residues. V was cut by 4 bases and J by 6 bases, with 10 bases left in between. Germline V gene lookup returns CDR1 SEHNR and CDR2 FQNEAQ (reference sequence). The chain is built from TRBV7-9 and TRBJ2-1, with D unclear. The receptor was derived from a woman between 45 and 65 years old with alopecia areata. Some clones in this sample may be carry-over from other donors' samples. Sequences were derived from whole blood, sampled in connection with sensitization to the hapten diphenylcyclopropenone (DPC). The CDR3 sequence: CASSSTPPNEQFF. CDR3 coding DNA: TGTGCCAGCAGCTCCACCCCCCCCAATGAGCAGTTCTTC.